This entry is about one T cell receptor beta chain. This sample was included in a study of blood T cell repertoires in COVID-19. Study-wide background: The study drew acute and convalescent COVID-19 samples from the United States, Italy and Spain. Sources were T cells, B-cell-depleted T cells, or PBMCs; the material itself was cDNA or gDNA.

Methods used by the authors: Quantification of nucleated cells was approximated via reference gene primer amplification. Clones were sequenced by immunoSEQ multiplex PCR, and TCRdb holds only the in-frame ones, with some missing. V and J calls and clone size follow that table, whereas D and trimming were derived from the DNA. The sample records under 300,000 clones, more than 65% being singletons. CDR1 and CDR2 from the germline V gene are SGHRS and YFSETQ. Between the trimmed V and J ends, which lost 4 bases and 3 bases, there was a span of 17 bases. The CDR3 extends over 17 amino acids. Sequencing was carried out using peripheral blood. The sequence was obtained from a woman between 40 and 55 years old with active or convalescent COVID-19. The gene calls are TRBV5-1 and TRBJ1-6, with D unclear. The CDR3 loop reads CASSRSLRQDYNSPLHF. The CDR3 DNA reads TGCGCCAGCAGCAGGTCACTTCGGCAGGACTATAATTCACCCCTCCACTTT.